This record concerns one T cell receptor beta chain sequence. TCRdb's copy holds only in-frame clones and misses some; the assay was immunoSEQ multiplex PCR. The sample shows over 60,000 clones, roughly nine tenths of them seen only once. The record originates from a study of blood T cell repertoires in COVID-19. Study context: T cells, B-cell-depleted T cells, or PBMCs provided the cDNA or gDNA that served as material.

Germline CDR1 SNHLY, CDR2 FYNNEI. V was pared by 1 base and J by 3 bases, with 7 bases of the junction left unmatched. This CDR3 is built from 17 residues. Sequencing was carried out using peripheral blood. V gene TRBV2 combines with J gene TRBJ2-1; 9 bases line up with TRBD2. The origin of this receptor is a man older than 75 with acute or convalescent COVID-19. CDR3 sequence: CASSEDGSGSFYNEQFF. The CDR3 DNA reads as TGTGCCAGCAGTGAAGATGGTAGCGGGAGCTTCTACAATGAGCAGTTCTTC.